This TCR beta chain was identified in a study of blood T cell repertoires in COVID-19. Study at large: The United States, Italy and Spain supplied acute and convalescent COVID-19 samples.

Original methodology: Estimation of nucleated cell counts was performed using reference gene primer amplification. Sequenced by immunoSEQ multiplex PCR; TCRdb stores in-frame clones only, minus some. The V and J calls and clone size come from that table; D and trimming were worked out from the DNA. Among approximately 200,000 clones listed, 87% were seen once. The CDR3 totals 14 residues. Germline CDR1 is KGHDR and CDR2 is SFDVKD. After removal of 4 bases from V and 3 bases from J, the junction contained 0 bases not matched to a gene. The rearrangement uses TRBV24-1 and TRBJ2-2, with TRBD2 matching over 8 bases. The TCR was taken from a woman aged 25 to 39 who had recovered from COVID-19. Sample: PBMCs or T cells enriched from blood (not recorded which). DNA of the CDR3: TGTGCCACCAGTGAGGGACTAGACACCGGGGAGCTGTTTTTT. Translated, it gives CATSEGLDTGELFF.